The 26 T cell receptor beta chains given below trace back to one sample, sequenced in a study of response to subunit inactivated influenza vaccine. TCRdb fed the RT-PCR reads into MiXCR, producing one record per CDR3 protein. The profile shows hundreds of thousands of distinct CDR3 sequences, about 15% of them singletons. This sample comprised CD4+ T cells sorted from PBMCs, obtained 23 to 25 months after vaccination. Receptor source: a man between 50 and 69 years old who received an inactivated influenza vaccine.

J is TRBJ2-1 and V is TRBV4-2; 12 nucleotides match TRBD2. V was clipped by 1 base and J by 5 bases; unmatched bases: 6. The germline V gene has CDR1 LGHNA and CDR2 YNFKEQ. The CDR3 runs to 17 residues. The CDR3 DNA reads TGTGCCAGCAGCCAAGTCCGGACTAGCGGGGACAACAATGAGCAGTTCTTC. It translates to CASSQVRTSGDNNEQFF.

The J gene is TRBJ2-2, the V gene TRBV7-3; tentatively, D is TRBD1 (5 bases). Between the trimmed V and J ends, which lost 4 bases and 2 bases, there was a span of 14 bases. This CDR3 comprises 16 residues. In germline, CDR1 is SGHTA, CDR2 FQGTGA. The CDR3 sequence is CASSSPDRKNTGELFF. The CDR3 nucleotides read TGTGCCAGCAGCTCGCCCGACAGAAAAAACACCGGGGAGCTGTTTTTT. Combining the CDR3 with reference TRBV7-3 and TRBJ2-2 gives the whole variable domain GAGVSQTPSNKVTEKGKYVELRCDPISGHTALYWYRQSLGQGPEFLIYFQGTGAADDSGLPNDRFFAVRPEGSVSTLKIQRTERGDSAVYLCASSSPDRKNTGELFFGEGSRLTVL.

A few counts support this clonotype. V usage is TRBV7-2 and J usage is TRBJ2-7; D gene ambiguous. The CDR3 loop spans 16 amino acids. CDR1 is SGHTA, CDR2 FQGNSA, per germline. Trimming took 4 bases from V and 3 from J, leaving 19 bases between them. As DNA, the CDR3 is TGTGCCAGCAGCTATTCTGACGCAGCAGGAATCTACGAGCAGTACTTC. Its protein is CASSYSDAAGIYEQYF.

The chain is built from TRBV20-1 and TRBJ1-5; maybe TRBD1 (6 bases). From germline, CDR1 is DFQATT and CDR2 SNEGSKA (reference sequence). The CDR3 spans 12 residues. Deletions cut 3 bases from V and 4 bases from J, with 7 bases between. CDR3 in amino acids: CSARGANQPQHF. In DNA form, the CDR3 reads TGCAGTGCTAGGGGGGCTAATCAGCCCCAGCATTTT.

Concerning this clonotype: At one of its ends the junction is not consistent with the germline gene, which may arise from a read error. This sequence joins TRBV12-3 or TRBV12-4 and TRBJ2-1; 9 bases line up with TRBD2. This CDR3 region has 15 residues. CDR3 coding DNA: TGTGCCAGCGCCTCTAGCGGGGAACCGTACAATGTGCAGTTCTTC. Protein sequence: CASASSGEPYNVQFF.

This sequence joins TRBV6-4 and TRBJ1-1; tentatively, D is TRBD1 (5 bases). The CDR3 runs to 14 residues. The V gene's germline CDR1 is MRHNA and CDR2 SNTAGT. Deletions cut 10 bases from V and 5 bases from J, with 20 bases between. The CDR3 sequence: CATALEEGRTEAFF. The CDR3 DNA follows: TGTGCCACGGCCCTCGAGGAGGGGAGGACTGAAGCTTTCTTT.

This clonotype was seen a handful of times. This chain's CDR3 is CASRRTSDTQYF. CDR3 in DNA: TGTGCCAGCAGGAGGACCTCAGATACGCAGTATTTT. V and J are TRBV6-2 or TRBV6-3 and TRBJ2-3; no clear D gene. The germline V and J ends were trimmed by 6 bases and 4 bases, with 8 bases remaining between them. The CDR3 length is 12 residues. The germline gives CDR1 MNHEY, CDR2 SVGEGT.

This clonotype was observed a handful of times. The V and J genes are TRBV7-2 and TRBJ2-3; 14 positions agree with TRBD2. The CDR3 sequence is 17 residues long. Germline CDR1 is SGHTA and CDR2 is FQGNSA. J lost 4 bases, V lost 0 bases, and 3 bases had no gene match. CDR3 DNA sequence: TGTGCCAGCAGCTTAGCTCGACTAGCGGGGGGGGCAGATACGCAGTATTTT. Translating gives CASSLARLAGGADTQYF.

As to this clonotype: Germline is not matched at one junction end, which may reflect a read error. This chain uses TRBV6-2 or TRBV6-3 with TRBJ2-1; D is unresolved. Germline V lookup: CDR1 MNHEY, CDR2 SVGEGT. The length of the CDR3 is 15 residues. This CDR3 reads CASSYSIPTYNDQFF. Written as DNA, the CDR3 is TGTGCCAGCAGTTACTCGATCCCGACCTACAATGATCAGTTCTTC.

The chain couples TRBV29-1 to TRBJ1-1, with D hard to call. CDR3 length: 12 amino acids. Looked up from germline, CDR1 is SQVTM and CDR2 is ANQGSEA. The V end was cut by 4 bases, the J end by 1 base, with 7 bases between. The CDR3 sequence: CSVGVENTEAFF. In DNA form, the CDR3 reads TGCAGCGTTGGGGTCGAGAACACTGAAGCTTTCTTT.

This clonotype was counted a few times. The CDR3 bases are TGTGCCAGCAGCTTAGATCGCGCCACTGAGCAGTTCTTC. It translates to CASSLDRATEQFF. The chain uses TRBV11-3 and TRBJ2-1; D remains ambiguous. The CDR3 consists of 13 residues. Looked up from germline, CDR1 is SGHNT and CDR2 is YENEEA. Trimming shortened V by 0 bases and J by 9 bases, and 9 bases separated the two germline ends.

This clonotype was counted only a few times. This chain uses TRBV5-1 with TRBJ2-7; D remains ambiguous. Germline loops: CDR1 SGHRS, CDR2 YFSETQ. Trimming cost V 4 bases and J 0 bases, with 11 bases left between them. The CDR3 runs to 14 residues. CDR3 amino acids: CASSRVGRSYEQYF. The CDR3 DNA is TGCGCCAGCAGCCGGGTGGGCCGCTCCTACGAGCAGTACTTC.

V and J are TRBV5-1 and TRBJ2-7; D is unclear. Trimming took off 4 bases at V and 6 bases at J, with 17 bases between the two ends. From germline, CDR1 is SGHRS and CDR2 YFSETQ. CDR3 length equals 14 residues. The CDR3 region has the DNA TGCGCCAGCAGCCTCGGTTCTGTGGAATCCGAGCAGTACTTC. Its protein is CASSLGSVESEQYF.

The J gene is TRBJ2-6, the V gene TRBV19; no firm D call. The CDR3 is 17 amino acids. Trimming left V 6 bases short and J 2 bases short, with 17 bases between. Looked up from germline, CDR1 is LNHDA and CDR2 is SQIVND (reference sequence). The CDR3 loop is CASSQTVTVTGANVLTF. The CDR3 DNA sequence: TGTGCCAGTAGCCAAACGGTTACAGTGACTGGGGCCAACGTCCTGACTTTC.

The genes are TRBV28 and TRBJ1-1; D is undetermined. The CDR3 sequence is 14 residues long. Germline V gives CDR1 MDHEN, CDR2 SYDVKM. Trimming stripped 3 bases from V and 5 bases from J, with 13 bases between. The CDR3 bases are TGTGCCAGCAGTTTCGGCAGGTATCAGACTGAAGCTTTCTTT. Protein product: CASSFGRYQTEAFF.

V is TRBV7-2 and J is TRBJ2-7; 12 positions agree with TRBD2. Germline CDR1 SGHTA, CDR2 FQGNSA. Losses at the gene ends were 5 bases for V and 9 bases for J; bases not matched to a gene: 8. This CDR3 contains 14 residues. The CDR3: CASSGGLAGKGQYF. As DNA, the CDR3 is TGTGCCAGCAGCGGCGGACTAGCGGGGAAAGGGCAGTACTTC.

The chain couples TRBV15 to TRBJ2-1; D is perhaps TRBD2 (6 bases). The germline V gene encodes CDR1 LNHNV and CDR2 YYDKDF (reference sequence). V was pared by 0 bases and J by 4 bases, with 10 bases between. This CDR3 contains 15 residues. This CDR3 reads CATSRDAAGYNEQFF. Here the CDR3 DNA reads TGTGCCACCAGCAGAGATGCCGCGGGGTACAATGAGCAGTTCTTC.

This clonotype was picked up a small number of times. The chain couples TRBV2 to TRBJ2-2; 9 bases are a match to TRBD2. This CDR3 is 15 amino acids long. The V segment lost 4 bases and the J segment 5 bases; nucleotides outside the gene matches: 5. Germline V CDR1 and CDR2: SNHLY, FYNNEI. The CDR3 loop is CASSVRAGGTGELFF. The CDR3 nucleotides are TGTGCCAGCAGTGTAAGAGCGGGAGGTACCGGGGAGCTGTTTTTT.

This clonotype was counted between two and nine times. The genes are TRBV12-3 or TRBV12-4 and TRBJ1-2; the D is unclear. The V end lost 5 bases, the J end lost 6 bases, and 16 bases lay between the germline ends. The CDR3 is made up of 14 amino acids. The CDR3 DNA sequence: TGTGCCAGCAGTCCGGTAGATCCCCTTAATGGCTACACCTTC. As protein: CASSPVDPLNGYTF.

The V gene is TRBV20-1, the J gene TRBJ2-1; 8 nucleotides align to TRBD2. The J segment lost 9 bases and the V segment lost 6 bases, leaving 10 bases of the junction unmatched. This CDR3 has 13 residues. Germline assignment: CDR1 DFQATT and CDR2 SNEGSKA (reference sequence). CDR3 sequence (DNA): TGCAGTGCAGGGAGGCGGGGGGTGAGTGAGCAGTTCTTC. Translating gives CSAGRRGVSEQFF.

This clonotype has more than one count but fewer than ten. The V gene is TRBV10-3, the J gene TRBJ2-5, with unresolved D. Germline V gene sequence: CDR1 ENHRY, CDR2 SYGVKD. The CDR3 extends over 15 amino acids. Trimming took off 1 base at V and 2 bases at J, with 11 bases between the two ends. The CDR3 DNA follows: TGTGCCATCAGTGAGTTACACGGTGGGCAAGAGACCCAGTACTTC. Its translation: CAISELHGGQETQYF.

This clonotype has only a few counts. The chain joins TRBV20-1 to TRBJ2-7, with 10 bases lining up with TRBD2. V lost 5 bases, J lost 0 bases, and 4 bases stayed unmatched. Germline V CDR1 and CDR2: DFQATT, SNEGSKA (reference sequence). The CDR3 runs 14 residues. CDR3 residues: CSAGGTSASYEQYF. CDR3 nucleotides: TGCAGTGCTGGGGGGACTAGCGCCTCCTACGAGCAGTACTTC.

Comments on this clonotype: The CDR3 ends on some other residue instead of the conserved phenylalanine or tryptophan, so this is likely a read error. No DNA is shown, since the ends of the CDR3 on it are uncertain; the CDR3 is the one TCRdb lists. The chain has TRBV6-5 and TRBJ2-7; TRBD2, the table's D call, lacks a check against the DNA. The CDR3 sequence runs 9 residues, both termini included. Germline V lookup: CDR1 MNHEY, CDR2 SVGAGI. This CDR3 reads CASTIQAPG.

This clonotype was counted between two and nine times. This rearrangement joins TRBV7-9 to TRBJ1-1; possible D gene TRBD1, 6 bases. Germline V lookup: CDR1 SEHNR, CDR2 FQNEAQ (reference sequence). V was shortened by 5 bases and J by 1 base, with 17 bases between the two germline ends. The CDR3 consists of 16 residues. This CDR3 reads CASSVRGLGRNTEAFF. Here the CDR3 DNA reads TGTGCCAGCAGCGTCAGGGGTTTAGGAAGGAACACTGAAGCTTTCTTT.

Only a few counts were recorded for this clonotype. CDR3 protein: CASSIADLGTDTQYF. CDR3 bases: TGTGCCAGCAGTATAGCGGACCTAGGTACAGATACGCAGTATTTT. The chain is built from TRBV2 and TRBJ2-3; perhaps TRBD2 as D (6 bases). The CDR3 has 15 amino acids. Germline V gene data show CDR1 as SNHLY and CDR2 as FYNNEI. Trimming took 5 bases from V and 3 from J, leaving 15 bases between them. The variable domain in full, completed from reference TRBV2 and TRBJ2-3, reads EPEVTQTPSHQVTQMGQEVILRCVPISNHLYFYWYRQILGQKVEFLVSFYNNEISEKSEIFDDQFSVERPDGSNFTLKIRSTKLEDSAMYFCASSIADLGTDTQYFGPGTRLTVL.

The rearrangement links TRBV12-3 or TRBV12-4 to TRBJ2-2; the match to TRBD2 covers 9 bases. With 5 bases clipped from V and 3 bases from J, the junction kept 10 bases outside the gene matches. The CDR3 runs 17 residues. The CDR3 reads CASSPLGTSRYTGELFF. DNA for the CDR3: TGTGCCAGCAGTCCTTTGGGGACTAGCCGATACACCGGGGAGCTGTTTTTT.